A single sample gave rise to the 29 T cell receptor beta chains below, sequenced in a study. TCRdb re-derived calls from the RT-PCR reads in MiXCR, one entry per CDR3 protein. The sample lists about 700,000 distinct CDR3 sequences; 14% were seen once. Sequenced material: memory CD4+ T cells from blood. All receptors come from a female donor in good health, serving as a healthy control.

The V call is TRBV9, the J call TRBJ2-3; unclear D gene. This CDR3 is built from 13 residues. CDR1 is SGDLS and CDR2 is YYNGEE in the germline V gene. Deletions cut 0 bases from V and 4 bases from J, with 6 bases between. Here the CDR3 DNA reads TGTGCCAGCAGCGTAGATGTGGCAGATACGCAGTATTTT. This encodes CASSVDVADTQYF. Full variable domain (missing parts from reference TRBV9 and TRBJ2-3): DSGVTQTPKHLITATGQRVTLRCSPRSGDLSVYWYQQSLDQGLQFLIQYYNGEERAKGNILERFSAQQFPDLHSELNLSSLELGDSALYFCASSVDVADTQYFGPGTRLTVL.

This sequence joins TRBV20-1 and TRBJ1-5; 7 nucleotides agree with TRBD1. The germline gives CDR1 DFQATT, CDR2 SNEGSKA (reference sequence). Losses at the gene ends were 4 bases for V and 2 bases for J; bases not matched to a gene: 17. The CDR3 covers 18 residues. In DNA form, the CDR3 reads TGCAGTGCTATCAAGACAGGGTCCATGGGTGGGGGCAATCAGCCCCAGCATTTT. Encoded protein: CSAIKTGSMGGGNQPQHF.

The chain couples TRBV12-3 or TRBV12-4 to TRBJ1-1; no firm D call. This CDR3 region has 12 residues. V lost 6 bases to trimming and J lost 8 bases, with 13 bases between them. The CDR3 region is CASSYGRTEAFF. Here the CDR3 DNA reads TGTGCCAGCAGCTACGGACGGACCGAAGCTTTCTTT.

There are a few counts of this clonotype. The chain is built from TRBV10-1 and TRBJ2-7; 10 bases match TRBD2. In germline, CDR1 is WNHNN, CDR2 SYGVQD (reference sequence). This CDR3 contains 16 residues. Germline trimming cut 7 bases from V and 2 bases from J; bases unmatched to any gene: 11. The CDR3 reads CASTHRTSGKAYEQYF. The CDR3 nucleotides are TGCGCCAGCACCCACCGGACTAGCGGCAAAGCCTACGAGCAGTACTTC.

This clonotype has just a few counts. The CDR3 sequence: CASSRRWGDGTGEQFF. Written as DNA, the CDR3 is TGCGCCAGCAGCCGACGGTGGGGTGACGGGACGGGGGAGCAGTTCTTC. The chain carries TRBV4-3 and TRBJ2-1; D is tentatively TRBD1 or TRBD2 (5 bases each). The V and J ends lost 4 bases and 10 bases respectively, with 23 bases between them. The CDR3 has 16 residues. CDR1 LGHNA and CDR2 YSLEER come from the germline V gene.

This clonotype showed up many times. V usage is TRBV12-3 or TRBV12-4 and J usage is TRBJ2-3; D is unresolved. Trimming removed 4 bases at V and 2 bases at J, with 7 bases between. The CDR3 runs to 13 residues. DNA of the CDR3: TGTGCCAGCAGTTACCACCACACAGATACGCAGTATTTT. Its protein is CASSYHHTDTQYF.

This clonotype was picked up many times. CDR3 loop: CASGVSGSETQYF. CDR3 nucleotide sequence: TGTGCTAGTGGTGTCTCGGGGTCGGAGACCCAGTACTTC. V usage is TRBV12-5 and J usage is TRBJ2-5, with D perhaps matching TRBD2 (5 bases). CDR3 length: 13 residues. The V end lost 5 bases, the J end lost 5 bases, and 12 bases lay between the germline ends. Germline V lookup: CDR1 LGHNT, CDR2 FRNRAP.

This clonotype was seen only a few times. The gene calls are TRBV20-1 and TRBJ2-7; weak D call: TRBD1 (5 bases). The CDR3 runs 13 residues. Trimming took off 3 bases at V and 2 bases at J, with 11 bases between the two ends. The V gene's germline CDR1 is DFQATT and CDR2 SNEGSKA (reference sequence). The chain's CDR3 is CSARFTGAYEQYF. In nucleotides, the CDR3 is TGCAGTGCTAGGTTTACAGGCGCCTACGAGCAGTACTTC.

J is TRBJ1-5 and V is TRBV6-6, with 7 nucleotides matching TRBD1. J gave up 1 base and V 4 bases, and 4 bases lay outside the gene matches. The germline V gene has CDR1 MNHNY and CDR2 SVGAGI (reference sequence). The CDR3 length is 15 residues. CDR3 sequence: CASSSAGGSNQPQHF. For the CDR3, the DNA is TGTGCCAGCAGTTCAGCAGGGGGAAGCAATCAGCCCCAGCATTTT.

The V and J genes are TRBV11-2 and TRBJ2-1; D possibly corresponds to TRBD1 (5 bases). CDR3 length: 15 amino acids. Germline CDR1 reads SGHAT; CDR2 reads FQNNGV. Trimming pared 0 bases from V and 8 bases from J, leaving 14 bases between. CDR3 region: CASSLDQGASYEQFF. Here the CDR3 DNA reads TGTGCCAGCAGCTTAGATCAAGGGGCGAGTTATGAGCAGTTCTTC.

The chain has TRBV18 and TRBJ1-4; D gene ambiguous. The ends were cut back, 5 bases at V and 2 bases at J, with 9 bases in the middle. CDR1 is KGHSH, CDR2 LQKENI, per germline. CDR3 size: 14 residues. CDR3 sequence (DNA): TGTGCCAGCTCAAGTGGGATTACTAATGAAAAACTGTTTTTT. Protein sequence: CASSSGITNEKLFF.

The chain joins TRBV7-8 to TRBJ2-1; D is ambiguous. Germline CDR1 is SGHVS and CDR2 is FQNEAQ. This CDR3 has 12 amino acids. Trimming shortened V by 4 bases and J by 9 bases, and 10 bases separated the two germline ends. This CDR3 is CASSSGPAEQFF. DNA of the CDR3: TGTGCCAGCAGCTCGGGCCCCGCTGAGCAGTTCTTC.

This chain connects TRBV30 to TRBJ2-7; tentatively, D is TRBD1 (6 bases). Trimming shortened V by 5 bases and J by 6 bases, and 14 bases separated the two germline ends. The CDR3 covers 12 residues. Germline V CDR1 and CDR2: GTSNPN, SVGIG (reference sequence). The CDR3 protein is CAWGQIGGEQYF. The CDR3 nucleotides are TGTGCCTGGGGACAGATCGGAGGCGAGCAGTACTTC.

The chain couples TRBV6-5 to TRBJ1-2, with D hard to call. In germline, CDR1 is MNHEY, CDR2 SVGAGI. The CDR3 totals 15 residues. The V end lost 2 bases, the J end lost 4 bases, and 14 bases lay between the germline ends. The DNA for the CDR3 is TGTGCCAGCAGTTACACACCGCGGCAGCCCTATGGCTACACCTTC. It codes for CASSYTPRQPYGYTF.

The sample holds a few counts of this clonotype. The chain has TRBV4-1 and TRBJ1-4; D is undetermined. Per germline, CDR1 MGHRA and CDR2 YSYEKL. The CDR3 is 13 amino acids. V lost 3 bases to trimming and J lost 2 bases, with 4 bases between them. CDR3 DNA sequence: TGCGCCAGCAGCCAGGGGACTAATGAAAAACTGTTTTTT. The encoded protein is CASSQGTNEKLFF.

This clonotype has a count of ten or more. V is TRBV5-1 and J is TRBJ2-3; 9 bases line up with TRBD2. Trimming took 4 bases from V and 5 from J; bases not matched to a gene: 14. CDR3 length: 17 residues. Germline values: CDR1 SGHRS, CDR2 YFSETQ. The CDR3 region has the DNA TGCGCCAGCAGCCCTTCGACGGCTAGCGGGAAACAAGATACGCAGTATTTT. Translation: CASSPSTASGKQDTQYF.

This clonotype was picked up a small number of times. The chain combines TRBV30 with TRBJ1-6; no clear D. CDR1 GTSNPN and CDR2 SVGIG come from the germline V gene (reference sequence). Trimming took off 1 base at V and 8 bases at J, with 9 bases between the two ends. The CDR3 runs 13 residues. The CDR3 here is CAWSAGLDSPLHF. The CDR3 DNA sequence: TGTGCCTGGAGTGCCGGACTGGATTCACCCCTCCACTTT.

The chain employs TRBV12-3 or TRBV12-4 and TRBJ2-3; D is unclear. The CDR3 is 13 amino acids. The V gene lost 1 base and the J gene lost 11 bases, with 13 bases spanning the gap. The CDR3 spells CASSLEGIGGQYF. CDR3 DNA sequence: TGTGCCAGCAGTTTAGAGGGAATTGGTGGGCAGTATTTT.

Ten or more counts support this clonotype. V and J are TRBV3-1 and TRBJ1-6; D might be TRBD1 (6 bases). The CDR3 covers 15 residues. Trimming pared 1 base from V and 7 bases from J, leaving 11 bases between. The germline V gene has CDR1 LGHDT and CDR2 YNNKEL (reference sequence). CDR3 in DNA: TGTGCCAGCAGCCAAGCGGACAGACTAAATTCACCCCTCCACTTT. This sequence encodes CASSQADRLNSPLHF.

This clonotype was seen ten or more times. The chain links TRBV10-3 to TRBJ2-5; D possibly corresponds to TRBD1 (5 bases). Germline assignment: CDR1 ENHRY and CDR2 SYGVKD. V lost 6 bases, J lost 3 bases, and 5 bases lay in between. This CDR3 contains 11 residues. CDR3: CAIRGEETQYF. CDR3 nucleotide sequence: TGTGCCATCAGAGGGGAAGAGACCCAGTACTTC.

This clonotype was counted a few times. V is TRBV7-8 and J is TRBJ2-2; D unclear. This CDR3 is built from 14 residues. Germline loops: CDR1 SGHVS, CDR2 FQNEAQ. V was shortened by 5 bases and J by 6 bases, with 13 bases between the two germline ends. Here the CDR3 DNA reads TGTGCCAGCAGCCCAGCCGGACGGGCCGGGGAGCTGTTTTTT. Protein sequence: CASSPAGRAGELFF.

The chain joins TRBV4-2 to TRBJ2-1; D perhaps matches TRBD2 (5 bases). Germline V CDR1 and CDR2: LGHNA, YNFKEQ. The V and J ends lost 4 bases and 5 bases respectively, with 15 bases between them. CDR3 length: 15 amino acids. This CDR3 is CASSRTGLYNNEQFF. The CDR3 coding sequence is TGTGCCAGCAGCCGAACCGGACTGTATAACAATGAGCAGTTCTTC.

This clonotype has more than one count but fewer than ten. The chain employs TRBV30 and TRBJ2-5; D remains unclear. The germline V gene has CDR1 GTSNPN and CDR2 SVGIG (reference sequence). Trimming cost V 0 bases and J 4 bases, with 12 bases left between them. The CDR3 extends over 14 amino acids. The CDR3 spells CAWSVDQTGETQYF. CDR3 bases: TGTGCCTGGAGTGTCGACCAAACGGGAGAGACCCAGTACTTC. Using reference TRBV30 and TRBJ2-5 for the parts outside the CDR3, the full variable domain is SQTIHQWPATLVQPVGSPLSLECTVEGTSNPNLYWYRQAAGRGLQLLFYSVGIGQISSEVPQNLSASRPQDRQFILSSKKLLLSDSGFYLCAWSVDQTGETQYFGPGTRLLVL.

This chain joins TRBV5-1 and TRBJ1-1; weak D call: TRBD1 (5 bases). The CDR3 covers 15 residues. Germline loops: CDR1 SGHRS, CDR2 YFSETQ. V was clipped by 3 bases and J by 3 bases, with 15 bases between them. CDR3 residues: CASSSSGKIDTEAFF. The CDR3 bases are TGCGCCAGCAGCTCCTCAGGGAAGATAGACACTGAAGCTTTCTTT.

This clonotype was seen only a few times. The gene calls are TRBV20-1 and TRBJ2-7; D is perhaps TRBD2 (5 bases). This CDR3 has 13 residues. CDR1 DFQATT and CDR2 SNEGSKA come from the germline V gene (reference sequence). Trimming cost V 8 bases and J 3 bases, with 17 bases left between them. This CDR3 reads CSLYEGIDYEQYF. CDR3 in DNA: TGCAGTTTGTACGAGGGCATTGACTACGAGCAGTACTTC.

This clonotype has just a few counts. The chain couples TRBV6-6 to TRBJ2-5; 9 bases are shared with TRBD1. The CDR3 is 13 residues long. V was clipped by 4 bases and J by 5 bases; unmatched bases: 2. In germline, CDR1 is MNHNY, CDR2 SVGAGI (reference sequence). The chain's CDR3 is CASSSGTGETQYF. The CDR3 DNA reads TGTGCCAGCAGTTCCGGGACAGGGGAGACCCAGTACTTC.

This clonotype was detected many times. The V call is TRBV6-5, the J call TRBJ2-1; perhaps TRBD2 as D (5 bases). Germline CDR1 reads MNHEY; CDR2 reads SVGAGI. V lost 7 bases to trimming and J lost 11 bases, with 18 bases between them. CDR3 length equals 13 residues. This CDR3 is CASIPRGGNQQFF. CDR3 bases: TGTGCCAGCATCCCAAGAGGAGGAAATCAGCAGTTCTTC.

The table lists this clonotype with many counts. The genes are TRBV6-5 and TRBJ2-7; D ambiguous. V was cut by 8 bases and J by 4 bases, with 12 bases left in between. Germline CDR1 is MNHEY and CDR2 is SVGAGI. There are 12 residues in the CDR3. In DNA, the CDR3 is TGTGCCAGCCAGACCGGCTCGTACGAGCAGTACTTC. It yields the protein CASQTGSYEQYF.

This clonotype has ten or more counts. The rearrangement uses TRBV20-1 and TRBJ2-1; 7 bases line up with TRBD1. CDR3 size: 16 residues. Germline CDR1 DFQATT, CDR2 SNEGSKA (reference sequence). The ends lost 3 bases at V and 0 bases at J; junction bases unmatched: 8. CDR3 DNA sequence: TGCAGTGCTAGCGAACAACAGGGGAGCTCCTACAATGAGCAGTTCTTC. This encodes CSASEQQGSSYNEQFF.